This paragraph reports one TCR beta chain. Which antigen it targets is not known. Per-nucleotide qualities are absent, and no much larger clonotype sits a single base away. Spanning cysteine to phenylalanine, the CDR3 consists of 13 amino acids. Only CDR3 DNA remains: 39 bases, in frame from the first base. Germline trimming amounts to 5 bases on V and 4 bases on J, with 5 as the count of junction bases outside the gene matches. According to the germline V gene, CDR1 reads SQVTM and CDR2 reads ANQGSEA. This sample is part of a study of T cell responses to AZD1222 COVID-19 vaccine (dated by TCRdb to about 2021). As for the study more broadly: AZD1222 recipients given second doses at about 4 weeks or at about 12 weeks were pooled, since spike-specific TCR depth and breadth were not found to differ between the two schedules. Trial participants were enrolled by age into 18-55, 56-69 and 70-plus year subgroups, with 148, 28 and 57 TCR-sequenced participants respectively. A total of about 240 trial participants underwent TCR sequencing, of whom around 200 received two doses of AZD1222 and some 25 received two doses of the MenACWY control vaccine. Study-wide findings and limitations: The 56-69-year group was small, and its depth increase did not reach significance, likely because of low power. Conclusions about previously exposed vaccinees are limited, since just five or six AZD1222 recipients were seropositive for SARS-CoV-2 at baseline. Reportedly, almost half of the unique spike-specific TCRs recognized epitopes lying outside the regions that are mutated in the B.1.351 and B.1.1.7 variants. Participants were mostly white British, with more females than males. The authors suggested clonal diversity may have been underestimated. Vaccine-associated CD4 TCRs spanned the whole spike protein, with dominant responses in regions 160-218 and 743-854. A significant rise in spike-specific TCR breadth and depth was observed after two AZD1222 doses relative to day 0 and relative to MenACWY recipients. Because no day 14 peak-response samples were available, repertoires were characterized only after the peak T cell response.

The time point label corresponds to: baseline before first vaccination. Vaccinee samples came from UK trials COV001 and COV002, including a single-blind randomized controlled phase 2/3 trial of AZD1222 (ChAdOx1 nCoV-19) in healthy adults. For TCRbeta chain sequencing, PBMC samples from trial participants were taken at day 0 and at day 28 after the second dose. The CDR3 regions of human TCRbeta chains were subjected to immunosequencing. Per the source publication's procedure: Repertoire TCRs were matched against a reference library of SARS-CoV-2-specific TCRs generated with the MIRA antigen-specificity platform. Breadth was defined as the fraction of unique TCRs that were SARS-CoV-2-associated, and depth was defined as the fraction of total T cells that were SARS-CoV-2-associated. Using the MIRA data, each spike-specific TCR was assigned both to the spike region to which the TCR was reactive and to a CD4 or CD8 class. Log10-transformed breadth and depth values were compared by one-way ANOVA with Sidak's multiple comparisons tests. Held by TCRdb, this immuneACCESS table contains in-frame sequences only and omits some clones. Under half of the omission traces to an unresolved V gene where checked; the cause of the rest is unknown. The V and J calls and the clone size are those of that table, but D and trimming were determined from the DNA. This sample is represented by approximately 130,000 clones; roughly nine tenths of them were singletons. Less than 6.5% of the sample goes to the ten largest clones.

The chain was built from TRBV29-1 and TRBJ2-3; TRBD1 fits 8 bases in the junction. The sequences come from peripheral blood, collected on day 0 of AZD1222 vaccination. The TCR was taken from an adult in good health. The CDR3 protein: CSVSTGEADTQYF. The sequence in DNA is TGCAGCGTTTCGACAGGGGAAGCAGATACGCAGTATTTT.